This T cell receptor (beta chain) was sequenced in a study of shared clonotypes between healthy human individuals. The authors loaded approximately 220 ng DNA, roughly 33,000 T cell genomes, into sorted-subset replicate PCRs. Assay: immunoSEQ multiplex PCR; the TCRdb copy retains only in-frame clones and omits some. The data show 950,000 to 1,100,000 clones, approximately 70% seen once. Regarding this clone: The antigen is not known.

The CDR3 spans 15 residues. Trimming took off 2 bases at V and 2 bases at J, with 13 bases between the two ends. Germline V gene sequence: CDR1 SGHAT, CDR2 FQNNGV. Study-level results: For naive CD4 cells, 4.5% to 6.5% of clonotypes were shared across a few donors. Generally, naive subsets came out with larger estimated richness than memory subsets.

This chain connects TRBV11-2 to TRBJ2-7, with D possibly being TRBD2 (5 bases). This receptor was taken from a man in his late teens or twenties in good health. Sequenced input: memory CD4+ T cells sorted from blood. The subset here: CD45RA-negative fraction. CDR3: CASSLWSSGTYEQYF. The CDR3 DNA reads as TGTGCCAGCAGCTTATGGTCCAGCGGTACCTACGAGCAGTACTTC.